Listed below are T cell receptor beta chains from one sample, sequenced in a study of blood T cell repertoires in COVID-19. Some clones are missing from TCRdb's copy, which holds only in-frame ones; the method was immunoSEQ multiplex PCR. This sample has 350,000 or so clones, with about 88% found just once. The specimen sequenced was PBMCs or T cells enriched from blood (not recorded which). Every receptor here comes from a young woman who had been exposed to COVID-19. The CDR3 runs from the conserved cysteine through the conserved F or W. A D gene is named only where the DNA matches it firmly. A row's size may be missing; if present it is once, few, many or a size class.

>TRBJ2-5|-|TRBV30|-
CAWSVYGGALAQYF
TGTGCCTGGAGTGTATACGGCGGAGCTCTGGCCCAGTACTTC
>TRBJ1-5|-|TRBV7-9|-
CASSLGVEPWHF
TGTGCCAGCAGCTTAGGAGTCGAACCCTGGCATTTT
>TRBJ2-7|few|TRBV29-1|TRBD1
CSAGGGTGRYEQYF
TGCAGCGCAGGGGGCGGGACGGGTCGATACGAGCAGTACTTC
>TRBJ2-2|once|TRBV3-1/TRBV3-2|-
CASSLVPAGLNTGELFF
TGTGCCAGCAGTTTGGTGCCGGCAGGCCTCAACACCGGGGAGCTGTTTTTT
>TRBJ1-1|-|TRBV18|TRBD1
CASSRDRGRLRNTEAFF
TGTGCCAGCTCCCGCGACAGGGGGCGTCTACGGAACACTGAAGCTTTCTTT
>TRBJ2-2|-|TRBV24-1|-
CATSGGRPGELFF
TGTGCCACCAGTGGGGGCCGGCCCGGGGAGCTGTTTTTT
>TRBJ2-1|-|TRBV20-1|-
CSAPYYNEQFF
TGCAGTGCTCCGTATTACAATGAGCAGTTCTTC
>TRBJ2-6|-|TRBV27|-
CASSWLFRTGANVLTF
TGTGCCAGCAGCTGGCTCTTTCGTACTGGGGCCAACGTCCTGACTTTC
>TRBJ2-1|once|TRBV5-8|-
CAGRGAGFSSYNEQFF
TGTGCCGGCCGGGGGGCGGGATTCAGCTCCTACAATGAGCAGTTCTTC
>TRBJ1-4|-|TRBV5-6|-
CASSLGSGEKLFF
TGTGCCAGCAGCTTGGGCTCGGGAGAAAAACTGTTTTTT
>TRBJ2-3|-|TRBV7-9|TRBD2
CASSSRSGRSSDTQYF
TGTGCCAGCAGCTCCCGAAGCGGGAGGAGTTCAGATACGCAGTATTTT
>TRBJ2-1|-|TRBV27|TRBD2
CASSFWTSGTNNEQFF
TGTGCCAGCAGTTTCTGGACTAGCGGGACCAACAATGAGCAGTTCTTC
>TRBJ1-2|-|TRBV28|TRBD1
CASSLSGGRGFDYGYTF
TGTGCCAGCAGTTTGTCAGGGGGCAGGGGATTTGACTATGGCTACACCTTC
>TRBJ2-1|-|TRBV10-1|-
CASSGRVGNEQFF
TGCGCCAGCAGTGGGCGGGTCGGCAATGAGCAGTTCTTC
>TRBJ1-5|-|TRBV18|-
CASSLRRQGTHSNQPQHF
TGTGCCAGCTCACTGCGAAGGCAGGGGACCCATAGCAATCAGCCCCAGCATTTT
>TRBJ1-5|few|TRBV10-3|-
CAISESSRGRSQHF
TGTGCCATCAGTGAGTCGTCACGAGGTCGGTCCCAGCATTTT
>TRBJ1-4|-|TRBV25-1|-
CASSESGAGEKLFF
TGTGCCAGCAGTGAATCAGGGGCAGGTGAAAAACTGTTTTTT
>TRBJ1-2|-|TRBV2|TRBD1
CAAWDRQYGYTF
TGTGCCGCTTGGGACAGACAATATGGCTACACCTTC
>TRBJ2-7|-|TRBV9|TRBD2
CASSLGLVGSYEQYF
TGTGCCAGCAGCCTGGGACTAGTCGGATCCTACGAGCAGTACTTC
>TRBJ2-7|-|TRBV7-6|-
CASSLTEEGPRDTYEQYF
TGTGCCAGCAGCTTAACGGAAGAGGGACCTCGGGACACCTACGAGCAGTACTTC
>TRBJ1-5|-|TRBV20-1|-
CSASAGPQHF
TGCAGTGCTAGTGCGGGGCCCCAGCATTTT
>TRBJ2-3|-|TRBV9|-
CASSVGTLTSTDTQYF
TGTGCCAGCAGCGTTGGGACACTTACTAGCACAGATACGCAGTATTTT
>TRBJ2-5|-|TRBV7-9|TRBD2
CASSTRQTSGGETQYF
TGTGCCAGCAGCACAAGGCAGACTAGCGGAGGAGAGACCCAGTACTTC
>TRBJ1-3|-|TRBV18|TRBD1
CASSPRSPGTGIGNTIYF
TGTGCCAGCTCACCACGCAGTCCCGGGACAGGGATTGGAAACACCATATATTTT
>TRBJ1-3|once|TRBV28|-
CATPRLISGNTIYF
TGTGCCACACCACGGTTGATCTCTGGAAACACCATATATTTT
>TRBJ2-2|-|TRBV5-1|TRBD1
CASSSGTGVTGELFF
TGCGCCAGCAGTTCCGGGACAGGGGTGACCGGGGAGCTGTTTTTT
>TRBJ1-3|-|TRBV23-1|-
CASSHLSGLSSGNTIYF
TGCGCCAGCAGTCACCTTTCGGGACTGAGCTCTGGAAACACCATATATTTT
>TRBJ2-5|-|TRBV9|TRBD2
CASTRDSGREETQYF
TGTGCCAGCACCCGGGATAGCGGGAGAGAAGAGACCCAGTACTTC
>TRBJ2-7|-|TRBV10-2|TRBD2
CASSDWGLAYEQYF
TGCGCCAGCAGTGATTGGGGACTAGCGTACGAGCAGTACTTC
>TRBJ2-3|-|TRBV7-9|TRBD2
CASSSPGLAADTQYF
TGTGCCAGCAGCTCCCCGGGACTAGCGGCAGATACGCAGTATTTT
>TRBJ1-1|-|TRBV7-9|TRBD1
CASRQQGATEAFF
TGTGCCAGCAGGCAACAGGGGGCCACTGAAGCTTTCTTT
>TRBJ2-7|-|TRBV14|TRBD1
CASSFNTGQGLGLRHEQYF
TGTGCCAGCAGTTTTAACACAGGACAGGGCCTTGGTTTGCGCCACGAGCAGTACTTC
>TRBJ1-2|-|TRBV6-5|-
CASSQREGPWSYTF
TGTGCCAGCAGCCAAAGGGAGGGGCCCTGGAGCTACACCTTC
>TRBJ2-7|-|TRBV28|-
CASSFPSWATAAINEQYF
TGTGCCAGCAGTTTCCCTAGTTGGGCGACAGCCGCAATCAACGAGCAGTACTTC
>TRBJ1-1|-|TRBV2|-
CASSVGQGVYTEAFF
TGTGCCAGCAGTGTGGGTCAAGGGGTGTACACTGAAGCTTTCTTT
>TRBJ1-2|-|TRBV27|TRBD1
CASSGLGTAGNYGYTF
TGTGCCAGCAGTGGTCTCGGGACAGCCGGCAACTATGGCTACACCTTC
>TRBJ1-2|few|TRBV28|-
CASSLSQDYGYTF
TGTGCCAGCAGTTTAAGTCAGGACTATGGCTACACCTTC
>TRBJ2-6|-|TRBV5-1|-
CASSSTMLQGAGANVLTF
TGCGCCAGCAGCTCGACCATGCTACAGGGAGCTGGGGCCAACGTCCTGACTTTC
>TRBJ2-1|-|TRBV28|TRBD2
CASSLPLAGGDEQFF
TGTGCCAGCAGTTTGCCACTAGCGGGAGGGGATGAGCAGTTCTTC
>TRBJ2-3|once|TRBV19|TRBD1
CASSPETGGSTDTQYF
TGTGCCAGTAGTCCGGAGACAGGGGGCAGCACAGATACGCAGTATTTT
>TRBJ1-4|-|TRBV19|TRBD1
CASSSRTGVEKLFF
TGTGCCAGTAGTTCGAGGACAGGGGTTGAAAAACTGTTTTTT
>TRBJ2-2|-|TRBV7-9|TRBD2
CASSLGPLAGGPTGELFF
TGTGCCAGCAGCTTGGGCCCGTTGGCGGGAGGGCCTACCGGGGAGCTGTTTTTT